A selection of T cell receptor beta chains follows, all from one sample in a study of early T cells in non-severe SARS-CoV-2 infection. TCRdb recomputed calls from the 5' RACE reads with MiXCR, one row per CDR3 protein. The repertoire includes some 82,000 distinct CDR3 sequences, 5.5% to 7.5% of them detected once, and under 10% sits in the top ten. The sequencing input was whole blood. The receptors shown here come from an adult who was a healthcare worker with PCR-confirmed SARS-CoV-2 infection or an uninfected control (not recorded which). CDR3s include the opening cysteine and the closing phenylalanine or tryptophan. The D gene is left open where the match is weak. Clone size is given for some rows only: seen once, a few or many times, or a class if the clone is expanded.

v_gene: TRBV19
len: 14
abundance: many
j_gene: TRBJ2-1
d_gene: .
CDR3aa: CASTTGRGLNEQFF
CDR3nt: TGTGCCAGCACCACAGGGAGAGGATTGAATGAGCAGTTCTTC

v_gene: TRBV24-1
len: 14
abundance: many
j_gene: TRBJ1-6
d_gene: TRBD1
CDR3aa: CASCRDRDNSPLHF
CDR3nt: TGTGCCTCCTGCCGGGACAGGGATAATTCACCCCTCCACTTT

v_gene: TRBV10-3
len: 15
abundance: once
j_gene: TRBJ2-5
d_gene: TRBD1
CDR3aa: CAIGDPGQGKETQYF
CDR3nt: TGTGCCATCGGTGACCCAGGACAGGGAAAAGAGACCCAGTACTTC

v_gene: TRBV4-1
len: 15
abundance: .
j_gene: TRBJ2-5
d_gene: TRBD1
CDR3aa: CASSLTGTGKETQYF
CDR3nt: TGCGCCAGCAGCCTTACCGGGACAGGGAAAGAGACCCAGTACTTC

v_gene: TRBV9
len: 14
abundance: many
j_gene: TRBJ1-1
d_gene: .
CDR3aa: CASSAKNKNTEAFF
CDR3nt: TGTGCCAGCAGCGCTAAGAACAAGAACACTGAAGCTTTCTTT

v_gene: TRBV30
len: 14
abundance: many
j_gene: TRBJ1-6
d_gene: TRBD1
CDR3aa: CAWSPQGAGSPLHF
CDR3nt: TGTGCCTGGAGCCCACAGGGGGCAGGTTCACCCCTCCACTTT

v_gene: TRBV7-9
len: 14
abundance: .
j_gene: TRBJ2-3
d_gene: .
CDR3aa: CASSHGRSMDTQYF
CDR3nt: TGTGCCAGCAGCCACGGGAGAAGCATGGATACGCAGTATTTT

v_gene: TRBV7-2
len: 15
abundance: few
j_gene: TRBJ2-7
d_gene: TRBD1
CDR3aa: CASSSSGTGGYEQYF
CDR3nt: TGTGCCAGCAGCTCCTCCGGGACAGGGGGCTACGAGCAGTACTTC

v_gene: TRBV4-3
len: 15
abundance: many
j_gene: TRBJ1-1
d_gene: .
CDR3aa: CASSQDSREGTEAFF
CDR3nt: TGCGCCAGCAGCCAAGATTCCCGGGAGGGCACTGAAGCTTTCTTT

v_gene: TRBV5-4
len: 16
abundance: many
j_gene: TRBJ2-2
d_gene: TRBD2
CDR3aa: CASSQLAGGPPGELFF
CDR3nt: TGTGCCAGCAGCCAACTAGCGGGGGGGCCCCCCGGGGAGCTGTTTTTT

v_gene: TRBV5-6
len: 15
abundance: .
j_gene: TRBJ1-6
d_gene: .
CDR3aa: CASSRSPGENSPLHF
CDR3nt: TGTGCCAGCAGCCGATCCCCCGGTGAAAATTCACCCCTCCACTTT

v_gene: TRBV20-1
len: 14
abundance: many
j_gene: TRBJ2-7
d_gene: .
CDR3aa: CSARDRFSGVEQYF
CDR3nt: TGCAGTGCTAGAGACCGATTTTCAGGGGTTGAGCAGTACTTC

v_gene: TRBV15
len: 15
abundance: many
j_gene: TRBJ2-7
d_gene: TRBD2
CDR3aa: CATSRETSGGYEQYF
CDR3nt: TGTGCCACCAGCAGAGAGACTAGCGGGGGGTACGAGCAGTACTTC

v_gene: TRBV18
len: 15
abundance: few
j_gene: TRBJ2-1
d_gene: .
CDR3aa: CASSLDTGFGHEQFF
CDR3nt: TGTGCCAGCTCACTCGATACAGGGTTTGGGCATGAGCAGTTCTTC

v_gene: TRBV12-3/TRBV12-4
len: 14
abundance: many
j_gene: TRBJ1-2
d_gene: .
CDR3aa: CASSQGSTKRGYTF
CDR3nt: TGTGCCAGCAGCCAAGGGTCCACCAAAAGGGGCTACACCTTC

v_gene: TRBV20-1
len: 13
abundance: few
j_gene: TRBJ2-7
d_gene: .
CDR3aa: CSAPQGGLYEQYF
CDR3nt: TGCAGTGCGCCTCAGGGTGGTCTCTACGAGCAGTACTTC

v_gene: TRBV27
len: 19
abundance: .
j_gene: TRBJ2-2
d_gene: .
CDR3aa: CASSLSPEGPLFGTGELFF
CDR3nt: TGTGCCAGCAGTTTATCGCCCGAGGGACCGCTTTTTGGTACCGGGGAGCTGTTTTTT

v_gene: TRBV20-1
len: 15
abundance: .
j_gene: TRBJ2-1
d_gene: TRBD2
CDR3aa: CSARNPRGVGNEQFF
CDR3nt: TGCAGTGCTAGAAATCCGCGGGGGGTCGGCAATGAGCAGTTCTTC

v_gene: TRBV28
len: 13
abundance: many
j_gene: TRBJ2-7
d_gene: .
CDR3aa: CASSLHGPYEQYF
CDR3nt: TGTGCCAGCAGTTTACACGGGCCTTACGAGCAGTACTTC

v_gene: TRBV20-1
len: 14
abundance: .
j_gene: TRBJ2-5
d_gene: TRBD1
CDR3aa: CSAGGQGIKETQYF
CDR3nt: TGCAGTGCTGGCGGACAGGGGATAAAAGAGACCCAGTACTTC

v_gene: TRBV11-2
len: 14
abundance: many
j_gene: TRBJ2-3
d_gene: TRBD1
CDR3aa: CASSFGTGGDTQYF
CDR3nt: TGTGCCAGCAGCTTCGGGACAGGGGGAGATACGCAGTATTTT

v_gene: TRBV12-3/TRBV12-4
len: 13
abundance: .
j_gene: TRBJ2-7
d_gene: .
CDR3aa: CASSFAEFGEQYF
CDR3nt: TGTGCCAGCAGTTTTGCCGAGTTTGGGGAGCAGTACTTC

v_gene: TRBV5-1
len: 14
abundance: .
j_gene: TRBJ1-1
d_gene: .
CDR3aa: CASSFRDIYTEAFF
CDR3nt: TGCGCCAGCAGCTTCCGGGACATCTACACTGAAGCTTTCTTT

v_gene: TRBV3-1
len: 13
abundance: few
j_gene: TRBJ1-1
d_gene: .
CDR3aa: CASSQVTRTEAFF
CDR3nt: TGTGCCAGCAGCCAAGTGACGCGCACTGAAGCTTTCTTT

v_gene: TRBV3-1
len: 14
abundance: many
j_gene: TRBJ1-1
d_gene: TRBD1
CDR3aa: CASSPRGSLGKAFF
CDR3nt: TGTGCCAGCAGCCCCAGGGGGAGCCTTGGTAAAGCTTTCTTT

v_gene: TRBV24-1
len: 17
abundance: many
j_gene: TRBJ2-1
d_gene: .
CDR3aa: CATSDNTGKGRLNEQFF
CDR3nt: TGTGCCACCAGTGACAATACAGGGAAAGGGCGTCTCAATGAGCAGTTCTTC

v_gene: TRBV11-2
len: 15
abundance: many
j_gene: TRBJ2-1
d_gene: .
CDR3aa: CASSLDRVAGGEQFF
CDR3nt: TGTGCCAGCAGCTTAGATCGGGTAGCTGGGGGTGAGCAGTTCTTC

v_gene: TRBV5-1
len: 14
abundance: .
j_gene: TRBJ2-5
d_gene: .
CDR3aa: CASSLARQGETQYF
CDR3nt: TGCGCCAGCAGCTTGGCCCGCCAGGGAGAGACCCAGTACTTC

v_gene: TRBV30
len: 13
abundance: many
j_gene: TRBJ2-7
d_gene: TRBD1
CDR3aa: CAWSRDRGGEQYF
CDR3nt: TGTGCCTGGAGTAGGGACAGGGGAGGCGAGCAGTACTTC

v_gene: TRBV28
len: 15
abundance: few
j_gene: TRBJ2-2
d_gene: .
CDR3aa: CASLRRVGNTGELFF
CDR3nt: TGTGCCAGCCTGAGGCGGGTGGGAAACACCGGGGAGCTGTTTTTT

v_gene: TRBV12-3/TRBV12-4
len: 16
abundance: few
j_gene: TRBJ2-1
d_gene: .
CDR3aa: CASRYTGTPRYNEQFF
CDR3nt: TGTGCCAGCAGATACACCGGGACTCCGCGATACAATGAGCAGTTCTTC

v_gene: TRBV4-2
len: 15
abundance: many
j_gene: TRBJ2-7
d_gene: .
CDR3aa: CASSQEAGLSYEQYF
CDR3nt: TGTGCCAGCAGCCAAGAGGCGGGACTCTCCTACGAGCAGTACTTC

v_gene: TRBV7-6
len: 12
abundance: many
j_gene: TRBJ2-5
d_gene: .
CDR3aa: CASSLGRETQYF
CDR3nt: TGTGCCAGCAGTCTGGGGCGGGAGACCCAGTACTTC

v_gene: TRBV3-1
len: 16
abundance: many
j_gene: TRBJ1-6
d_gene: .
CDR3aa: CASSPYLQSYNSPLHF
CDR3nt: TGTGCCAGCAGCCCCTATTTGCAGTCCTATAATTCACCCCTCCACTTT

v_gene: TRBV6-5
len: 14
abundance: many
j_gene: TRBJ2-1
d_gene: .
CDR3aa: CASSYSIYRGEQFF
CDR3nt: TGTGCCAGCAGTTACTCGATTTATCGCGGAGAGCAGTTCTTC

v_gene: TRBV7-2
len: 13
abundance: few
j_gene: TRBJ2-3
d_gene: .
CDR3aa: CASSKRFTDTQYF
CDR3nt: TGTGCCAGCAGCAAGCGGTTCACAGATACGCAGTATTTT

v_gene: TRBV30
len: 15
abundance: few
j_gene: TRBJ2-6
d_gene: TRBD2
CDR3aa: CACRRGVTGANVLTF
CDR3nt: TGTGCCTGCCGTCGGGGGGTCACTGGGGCCAACGTCCTGACTTTC

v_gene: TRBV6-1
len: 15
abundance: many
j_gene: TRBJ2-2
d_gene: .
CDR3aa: CASMLWTDHTGELFF
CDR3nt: TGTGCCAGTATGCTTTGGACAGACCACACCGGGGAGCTGTTTTTT

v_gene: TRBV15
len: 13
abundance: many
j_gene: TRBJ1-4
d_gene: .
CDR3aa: CATSRERNEKLFF
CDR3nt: TGTGCCACCAGCAGAGAGAGAAATGAAAAACTGTTTTTT

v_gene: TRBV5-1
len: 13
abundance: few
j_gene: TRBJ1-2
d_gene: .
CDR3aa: CASSLDGRYGYTF
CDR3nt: TGCGCCAGCAGCTTGGACGGACGATATGGCTACACCTTC

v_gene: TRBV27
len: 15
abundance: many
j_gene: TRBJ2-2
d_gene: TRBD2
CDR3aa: CASTPTGGAPGELFF
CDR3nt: TGTGCCAGCACCCCCACGGGGGGGGCCCCCGGGGAGCTGTTTTTT

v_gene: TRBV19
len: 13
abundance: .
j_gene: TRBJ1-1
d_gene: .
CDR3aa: CASSMVGNTEAFF
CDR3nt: TGTGCCAGTAGTATGGTAGGTAACACTGAAGCTTTCTTT

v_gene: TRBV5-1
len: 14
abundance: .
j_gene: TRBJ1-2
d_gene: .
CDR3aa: CASSLEQGFEGYTF
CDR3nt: TGCGCCAGCAGCTTGGAACAGGGTTTTGAAGGCTACACCTTC

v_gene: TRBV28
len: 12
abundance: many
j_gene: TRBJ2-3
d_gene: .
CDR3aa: CASSFYTDTQYF
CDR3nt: TGTGCCAGCAGTTTCTACACAGATACGCAGTATTTT

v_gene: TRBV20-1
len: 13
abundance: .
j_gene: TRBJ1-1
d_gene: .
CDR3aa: CSAVLWTHTEAFF
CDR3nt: TGCAGTGCGGTCCTTTGGACCCACACTGAAGCTTTCTTT

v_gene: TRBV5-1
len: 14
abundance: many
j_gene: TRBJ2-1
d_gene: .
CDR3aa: CASSLVTGNNEQFF
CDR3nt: TGCGCCAGCAGCTTGGTAACAGGGAACAATGAGCAGTTCTTC